This entry concerns a single TCR beta chain. This CDR3 region has 19 residues. V gave up 0 bases and J gave up 0 bases, with 19 bases separating them. Germline V gene data show CDR1 as KGHDR and CDR2 as SFDVKD. The data originate from a study of CD8 T cells in ankylosing spondylitis. In TCRdb, the 5' RACE reads were re-called with MiXCR into one record per CDR3 protein. The table has about 130,000 distinct CDR3 sequences, 9.3% seen once. This chain connects TRBV24-1 to TRBJ2-5; possibly TRBD2 for D (6 bases). The sample comprised blood, either unsorted or a sorted T cell fraction (not recorded which). The receptor comes from a male donor with ankylosing spondylitis or in good health (not recorded which). DNA for the CDR3: TGTGCCACCAGTGATTTGGGGGGGAGTAAGCATGATCACCAAGAGACCCAGTACTTC. Amino acids: CATSDLGGSKHDHQETQYF.